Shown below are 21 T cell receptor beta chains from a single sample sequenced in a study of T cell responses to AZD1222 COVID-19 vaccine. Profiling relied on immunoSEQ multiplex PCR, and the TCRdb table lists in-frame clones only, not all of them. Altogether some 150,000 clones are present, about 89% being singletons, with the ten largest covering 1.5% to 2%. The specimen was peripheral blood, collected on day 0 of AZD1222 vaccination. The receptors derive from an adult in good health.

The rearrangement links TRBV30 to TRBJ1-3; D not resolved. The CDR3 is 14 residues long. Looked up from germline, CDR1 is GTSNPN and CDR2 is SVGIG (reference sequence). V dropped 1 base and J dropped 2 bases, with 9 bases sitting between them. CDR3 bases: TGTGCCTGGAGTGGTCCCCCAGCTGGAAACACCATATATTTT. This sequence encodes CAWSGPPAGNTIYF.

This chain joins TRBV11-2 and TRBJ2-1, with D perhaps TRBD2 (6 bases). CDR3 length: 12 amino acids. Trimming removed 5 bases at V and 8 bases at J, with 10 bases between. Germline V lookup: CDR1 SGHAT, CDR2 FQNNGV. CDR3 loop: CASSQGLDEQFF. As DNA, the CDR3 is TGTGCCAGCAGCCAGGGACTCGATGAGCAGTTCTTC.

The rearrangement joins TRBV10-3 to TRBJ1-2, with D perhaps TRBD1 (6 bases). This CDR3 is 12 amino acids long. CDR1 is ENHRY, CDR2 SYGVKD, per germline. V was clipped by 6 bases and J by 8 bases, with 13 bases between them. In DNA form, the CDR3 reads TGTGCCATCAGGGGGGGCCATGCGGGCTACACCTTC. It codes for CAIRGGHAGYTF.

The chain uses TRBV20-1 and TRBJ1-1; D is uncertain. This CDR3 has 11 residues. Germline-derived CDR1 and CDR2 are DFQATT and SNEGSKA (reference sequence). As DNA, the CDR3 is TGCTCCTCTGAGGCGGACACTGAAGCTTTCTTT. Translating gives CSSEADTEAFF.

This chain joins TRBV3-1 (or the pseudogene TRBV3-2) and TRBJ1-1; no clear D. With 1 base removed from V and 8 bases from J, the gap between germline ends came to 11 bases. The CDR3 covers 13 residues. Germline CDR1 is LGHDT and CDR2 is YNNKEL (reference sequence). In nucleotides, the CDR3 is TGTGCCAGCAGCCAAGCGGGCGGCAGAGAAGCTTTCTTT. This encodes CASSQAGGREAFF.

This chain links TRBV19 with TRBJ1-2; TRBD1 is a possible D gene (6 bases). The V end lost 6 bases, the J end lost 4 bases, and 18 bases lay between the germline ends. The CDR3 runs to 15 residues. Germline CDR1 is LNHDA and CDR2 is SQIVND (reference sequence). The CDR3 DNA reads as TGTGCCAGTAGCTCCCCCGGCAGGGGCGGCTATGGCTACACCTTC. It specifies CASSSPGRGGYGYTF.

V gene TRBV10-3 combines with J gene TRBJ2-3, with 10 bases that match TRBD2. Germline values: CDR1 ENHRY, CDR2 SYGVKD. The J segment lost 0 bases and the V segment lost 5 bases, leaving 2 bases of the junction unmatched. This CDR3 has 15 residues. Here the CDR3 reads CAISSGRDSTDTQYF. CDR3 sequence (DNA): TGTGCCATCAGTAGCGGGAGGGACAGCACAGATACGCAGTATTTT.

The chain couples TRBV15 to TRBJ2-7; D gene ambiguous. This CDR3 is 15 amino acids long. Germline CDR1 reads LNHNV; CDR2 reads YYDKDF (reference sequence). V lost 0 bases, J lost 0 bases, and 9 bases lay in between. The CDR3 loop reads CATSRDLSSSYEQYV. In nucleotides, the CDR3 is TGTGCCACCAGCAGAGATCTCAGTAGCTCCTACGAGCAGTACGTC.

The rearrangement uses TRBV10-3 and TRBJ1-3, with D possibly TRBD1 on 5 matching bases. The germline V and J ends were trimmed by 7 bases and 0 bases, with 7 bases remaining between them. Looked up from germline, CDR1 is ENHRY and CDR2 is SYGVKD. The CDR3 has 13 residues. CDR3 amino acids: CAITGTSGNTIYF. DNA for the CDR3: TGTGCCATCACCGGGACCTCTGGAAACACCATATATTTT.

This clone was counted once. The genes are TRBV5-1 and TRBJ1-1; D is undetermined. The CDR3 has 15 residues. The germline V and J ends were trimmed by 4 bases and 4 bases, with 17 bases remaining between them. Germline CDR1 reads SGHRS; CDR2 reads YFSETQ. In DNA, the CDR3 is TGCGCCAGCAGCCCTCGTGTCGGGGAGGGCACTGAAGCTTTCTTT. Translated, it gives CASSPRVGEGTEAFF.

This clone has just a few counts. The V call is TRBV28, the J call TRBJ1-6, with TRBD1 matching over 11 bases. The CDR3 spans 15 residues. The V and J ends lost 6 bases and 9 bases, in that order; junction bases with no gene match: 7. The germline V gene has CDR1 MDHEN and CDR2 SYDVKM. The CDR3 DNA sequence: TGTGCCAGCAGCACCCGGACAGGGGGCAGTTCACCCCTCCACTTT. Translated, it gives CASSTRTGGSSPLHF.

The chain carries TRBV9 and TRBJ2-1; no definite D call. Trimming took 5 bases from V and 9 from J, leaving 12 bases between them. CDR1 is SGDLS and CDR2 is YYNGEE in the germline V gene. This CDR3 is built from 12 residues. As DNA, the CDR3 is TGTGCCAGCAGTCAAGACCGTAGTGAGCAGTTCTTC. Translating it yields CASSQDRSEQFF. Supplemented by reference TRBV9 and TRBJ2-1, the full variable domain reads DSGVTQTPKHLITATGQRVTLRCSPRSGDLSVYWYQQSLDQGLQFLIQYYNGEERAKGNILERFSAQQFPDLHSELNLSSLELGDSALYFCASSQDRSEQFFGPGTRLTVL.

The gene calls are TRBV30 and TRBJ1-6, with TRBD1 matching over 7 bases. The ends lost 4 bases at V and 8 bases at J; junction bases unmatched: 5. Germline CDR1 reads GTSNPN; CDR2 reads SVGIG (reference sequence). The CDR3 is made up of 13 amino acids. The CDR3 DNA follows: TGTGCCTGGAATCGGGACAGCTATTCACCCCTCCACTTT. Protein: CAWNRDSYSPLHF.

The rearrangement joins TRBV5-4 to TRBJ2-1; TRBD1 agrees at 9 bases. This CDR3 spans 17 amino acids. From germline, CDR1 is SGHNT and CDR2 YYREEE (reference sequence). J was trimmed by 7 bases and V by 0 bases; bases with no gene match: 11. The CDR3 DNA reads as TGTGCCAGCAGCTTGGACGGGACAGGGTTTCTCGGGAATGAGCAGTTCTTC. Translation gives CASSLDGTGFLGNEQFF. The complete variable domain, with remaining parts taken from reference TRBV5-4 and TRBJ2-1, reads ETGVTQSPTHLIKTRGQQVTLRCSSQSGHNTVSWYQQALGQGPQFIFQYYREEENGRGNFPPRFSGLQFPNYSSELNVNALELDDSALYLCASSLDGTGFLGNEQFFGPGTRLTVL.

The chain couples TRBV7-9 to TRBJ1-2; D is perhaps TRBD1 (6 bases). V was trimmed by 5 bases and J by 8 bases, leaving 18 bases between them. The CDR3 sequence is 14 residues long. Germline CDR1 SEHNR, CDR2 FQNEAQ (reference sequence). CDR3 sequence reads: CASSLGAAEGGYTF. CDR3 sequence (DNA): TGTGCCAGCAGCCTGGGGGCTGCGGAGGGAGGCTACACCTTC.

Written as DNA, the CDR3 is TGTGCCAGCAGCTCCTCAAGACCTGACAACACTGAAGCTTTCTTT. Translating it yields CASSSSRPDNTEAFF. The rearrangement links TRBV7-9 to TRBJ1-1; no definite D call. V was cut by 4 bases and J by 2 bases, with 14 bases left in between. Per germline, CDR1 SEHNR and CDR2 FQNEAQ (reference sequence). The CDR3 contains 15 residues.

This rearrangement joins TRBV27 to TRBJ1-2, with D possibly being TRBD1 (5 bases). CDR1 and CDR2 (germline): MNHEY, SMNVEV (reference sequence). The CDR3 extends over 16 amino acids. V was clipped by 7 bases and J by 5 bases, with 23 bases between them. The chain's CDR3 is CASTRSFGASWYGYTF. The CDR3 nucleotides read TGTGCCAGCACACGGAGTTTCGGGGCCTCGTGGTATGGCTACACCTTC.

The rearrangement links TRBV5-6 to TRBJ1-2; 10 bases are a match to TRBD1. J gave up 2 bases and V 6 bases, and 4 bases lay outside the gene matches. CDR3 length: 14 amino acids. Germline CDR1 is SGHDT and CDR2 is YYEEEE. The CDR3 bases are TGTGCCAGCATTAAGGACAGGGGGAACTATGGCTACACCTTC. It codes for CASIKDRGNYGYTF.

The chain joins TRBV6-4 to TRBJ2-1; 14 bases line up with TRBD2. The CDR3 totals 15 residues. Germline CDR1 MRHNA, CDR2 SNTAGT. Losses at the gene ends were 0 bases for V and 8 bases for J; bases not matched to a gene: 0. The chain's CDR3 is CASSDSTSGGDEQFF. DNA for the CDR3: TGTGCCAGCAGTGACTCGACTAGCGGGGGGGATGAGCAGTTCTTC.

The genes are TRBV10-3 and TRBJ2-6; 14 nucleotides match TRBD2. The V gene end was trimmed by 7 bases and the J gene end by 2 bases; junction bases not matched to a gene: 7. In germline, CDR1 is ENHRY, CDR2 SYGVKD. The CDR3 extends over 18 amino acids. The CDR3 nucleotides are TGTGCCATCACCTCGACTAGCGGGGGGGCAGCTGGGGCCAACGTCCTGACTTTC. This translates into CAITSTSGGAAGANVLTF.

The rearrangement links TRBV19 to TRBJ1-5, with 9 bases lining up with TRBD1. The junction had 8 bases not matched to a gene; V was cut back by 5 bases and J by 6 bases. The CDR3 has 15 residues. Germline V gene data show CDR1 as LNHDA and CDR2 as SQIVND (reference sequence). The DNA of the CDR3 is TGTGCCAGTAGTTCACAGGGGGCGCGGGGTCAGCCCCAGCATTTT. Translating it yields CASSSQGARGQPQHF.